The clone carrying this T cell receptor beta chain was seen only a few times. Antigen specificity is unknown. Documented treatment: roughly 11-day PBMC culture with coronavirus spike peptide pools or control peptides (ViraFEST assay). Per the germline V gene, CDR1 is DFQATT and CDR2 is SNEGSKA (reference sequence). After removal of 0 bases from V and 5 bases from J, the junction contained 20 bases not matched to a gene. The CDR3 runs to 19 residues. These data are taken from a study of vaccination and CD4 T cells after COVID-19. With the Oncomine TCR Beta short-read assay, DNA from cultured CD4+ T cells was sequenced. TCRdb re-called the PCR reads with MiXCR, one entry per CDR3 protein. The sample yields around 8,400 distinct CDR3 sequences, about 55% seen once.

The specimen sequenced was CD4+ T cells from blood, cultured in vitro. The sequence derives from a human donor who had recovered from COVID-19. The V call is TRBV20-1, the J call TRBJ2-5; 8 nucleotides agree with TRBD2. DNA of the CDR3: TGCAGTGCTAGAGACAGAACGGCTCAATCCGGGGGGGCCGTGGAGACCCAGTACTTC. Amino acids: CSARDRTAQSGGAVETQYF.